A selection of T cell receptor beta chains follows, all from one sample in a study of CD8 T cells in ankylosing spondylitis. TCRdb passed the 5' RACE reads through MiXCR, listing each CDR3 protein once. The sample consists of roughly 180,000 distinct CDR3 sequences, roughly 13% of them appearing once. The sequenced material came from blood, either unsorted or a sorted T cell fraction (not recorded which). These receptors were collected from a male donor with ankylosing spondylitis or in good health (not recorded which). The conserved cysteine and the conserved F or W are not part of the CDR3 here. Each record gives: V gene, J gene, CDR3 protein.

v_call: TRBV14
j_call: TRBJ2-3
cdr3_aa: ASSPGLAGVWGTQY

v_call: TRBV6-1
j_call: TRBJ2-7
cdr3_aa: ASRPSDSGHEQY

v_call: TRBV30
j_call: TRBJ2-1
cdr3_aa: AWSVASGQQF

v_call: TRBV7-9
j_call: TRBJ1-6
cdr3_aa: ASSPRDRGVNSPLH

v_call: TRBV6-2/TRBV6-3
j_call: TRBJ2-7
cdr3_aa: ASTWMGPAYEQY

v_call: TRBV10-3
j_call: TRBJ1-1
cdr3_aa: APRGGAGEAF

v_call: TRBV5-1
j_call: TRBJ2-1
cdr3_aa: ASSMEPPNMGEQF

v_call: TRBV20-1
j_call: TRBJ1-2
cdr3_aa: SASIRDGLFGYT

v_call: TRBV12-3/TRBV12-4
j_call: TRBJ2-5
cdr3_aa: ASSLASGWYQETQY

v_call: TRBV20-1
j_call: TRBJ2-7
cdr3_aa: SARIDDSNEQY

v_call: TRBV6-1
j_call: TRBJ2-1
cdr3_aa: ASSEGLAGASSYNEQF

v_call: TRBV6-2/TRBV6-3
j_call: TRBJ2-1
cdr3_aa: ASSKGTEGLNNEQF

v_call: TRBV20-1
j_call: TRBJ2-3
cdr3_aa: SAAIRESDTQY

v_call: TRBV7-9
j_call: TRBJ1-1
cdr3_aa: ASSTQGTLPEAF

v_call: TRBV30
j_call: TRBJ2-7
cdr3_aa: AWGVAPGTYEQY

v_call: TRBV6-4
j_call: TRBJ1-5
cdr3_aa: ASSDGINQPQH

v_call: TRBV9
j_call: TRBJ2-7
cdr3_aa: ASSVEWTDEQY

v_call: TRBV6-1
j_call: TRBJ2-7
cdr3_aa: ASPRGIEQY

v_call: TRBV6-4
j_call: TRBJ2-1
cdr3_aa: ASSDSRGGSGGPSNEQF